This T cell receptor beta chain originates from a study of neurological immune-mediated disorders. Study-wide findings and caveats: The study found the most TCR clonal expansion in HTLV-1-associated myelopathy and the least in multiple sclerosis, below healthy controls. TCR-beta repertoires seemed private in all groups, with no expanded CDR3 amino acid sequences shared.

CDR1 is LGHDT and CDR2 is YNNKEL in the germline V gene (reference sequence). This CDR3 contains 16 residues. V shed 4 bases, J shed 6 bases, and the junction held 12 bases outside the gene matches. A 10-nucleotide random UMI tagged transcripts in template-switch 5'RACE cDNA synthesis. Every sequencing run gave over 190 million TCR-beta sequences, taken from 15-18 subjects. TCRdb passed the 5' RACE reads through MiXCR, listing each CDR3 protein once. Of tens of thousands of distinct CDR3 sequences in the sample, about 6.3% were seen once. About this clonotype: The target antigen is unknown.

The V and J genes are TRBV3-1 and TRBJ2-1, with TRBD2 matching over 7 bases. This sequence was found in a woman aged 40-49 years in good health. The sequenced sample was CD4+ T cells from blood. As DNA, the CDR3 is TGTGCCAGCAGCCTCGACGGGACTAACTTCCTCAATGAGCAGTTCTTC. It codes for CASSLDGTNFLNEQFF.